The T cell receptor (beta chain) described here comes from a study of response to subunit inactivated influenza vaccine. This clonotype was seen a handful of times. What it binds is not known. MiXCR was run by TCRdb on the RT-PCR reads, yielding one entry per CDR3 protein. The sample consists of hundreds of thousands of distinct CDR3 sequences, less than 20% of them appearing once. Germline lookup yields CDR1 LNHDA and CDR2 SQIVND (reference sequence). CDR3 size: 18 residues. J gave up 7 bases and V 4 bases, and 17 bases lay outside the gene matches. Overall study results and limits: That few new T cells are recruited by each seasonal influenza vaccination was the authors' suggestion.

This chain connects TRBV19 to TRBJ2-1; 9 positions agree with TRBD2. Material: PBMCs from blood, obtained around 5 days after vaccination. This receptor was obtained from a man aged 50 to 59 who received an inactivated influenza vaccine. CDR3 bases: TGTGCCAGTAGTAGCGAGCCAGGAGCGGGAGGTTCGGGGAATGAGCAGTTCTTC. Its translation is CASSSEPGAGGSGNEQFF.